The clone carrying this T cell receptor beta chain was seen at least ten times. Among ophthalmopathy patients, the Clinical Activity Score reached at least 3, the NOSPECS grade reached at least 4, and duration remained under 3 months. Uncontrolled infection, other autoimmune disease, pregnancy or lactation led to exclusion. TCR beta CDR3 region amplification was performed from RNA transcripts. The TCR CDR3 first-round RT-PCR relied on the HTBI primer set. TCRdb re-analysed the multiplex PCR reads in MiXCR, keeping a single row per CDR3 protein. Of approximately 620,000 distinct CDR3 sequences listed, about a sixth are singletons. This entry comes from a study of T cells in Graves' hyperthyroidism and ophthalmopathy. On the study more broadly: Peripheral blood sampling occurred at initial diagnosis, before any treatment.

The germline V and J ends were trimmed by 6 bases and 0 bases, with 11 bases remaining between them. The CDR3 totals 14 residues. The clonotype comes from a woman in her forties with Graves' ophthalmopathy. Sample: blood. The chain couples TRBV12-3 or TRBV12-4 to TRBJ2-5, with D tentatively TRBD2 (5 bases). CDR3 nucleotide sequence: TGTGCCAGCAGGGAGGAGACCAACCAAGAGACCCAGTACTTC. It codes for CASREETNQETQYF.